The sample holds one count of the clone carrying this T cell receptor beta chain. The CDR3 extends over 15 amino acids. V lost 3 bases and J lost 0, with 11 bases in between. Germline CDR1 MGHDK, CDR2 SYGVNS. The data stem from a study of shared clonotypes between healthy human individuals. The repertoire was sequenced with immunoSEQ multiplex PCR; TCRdb's copy has only in-frame clones and lacks some. The repertoire holds 2,100,000 or so clones, with more than 90% as singletons. The authors divided CD4+ cells into CD45RA+ naive and CD45RA-negative memory subsets. The chain is built from TRBV25-1 and TRBJ1-1; possibly TRBD1 for D (5 bases). The sequenced sample consisted of naive CD4+ T cells sorted from blood. The sample's subset: CD45RA+ positively selected. This TCR derives from a man younger than 35 in good health. The CDR3 region is CASSDPGQMNTEAFF. CDR3 DNA: TGTGCCAGCAGTGACCCCGGACAAATGAACACTGAAGCTTTCTTT. The full variable domain, its missing parts supplied by reference TRBV25-1 and TRBJ1-1, is EADIYQTPRYLVIGTGKKITLECSQTMGHDKMYWYQQDPGMELHLIHYSYGVNSTEKGDLSSESTVSRIRTEHFPLTLESARPSHTSQYLCASSDPGQMNTEAFFGQGTRLTVV.